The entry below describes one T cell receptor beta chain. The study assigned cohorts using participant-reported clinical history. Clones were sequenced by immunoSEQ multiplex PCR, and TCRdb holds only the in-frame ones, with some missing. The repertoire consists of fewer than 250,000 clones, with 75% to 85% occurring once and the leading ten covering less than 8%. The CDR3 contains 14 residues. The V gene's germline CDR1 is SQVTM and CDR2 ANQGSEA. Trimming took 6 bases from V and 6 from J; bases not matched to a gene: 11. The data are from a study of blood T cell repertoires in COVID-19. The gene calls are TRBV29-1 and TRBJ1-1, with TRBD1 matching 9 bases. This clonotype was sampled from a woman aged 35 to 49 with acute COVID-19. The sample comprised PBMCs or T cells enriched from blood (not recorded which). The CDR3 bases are TGCAGCGTAAACAGGGGGCGAAGAACCCCTGAAGCTTTCTTT. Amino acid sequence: CSVNRGRRTPEAFF.